This T cell receptor beta chain derives from a study of tumour-infiltrating T cells in Burkitt lymphoma. Study results and limitations: Many Burkitt lymphoma patients shared several public clonotypes.

The V gene lost 0 bases and the J gene lost 3 bases, with 13 bases spanning the gap. The V gene's germline CDR1 is ENHRY and CDR2 SYGVKD. The CDR3 has 16 amino acids. This clone was counted only a few times. Antigen specificity is unknown. Profiled with immunoSEQ multiplex PCR; TCRdb holds only in-frame clones, not every one. Among about 3,700 clones listed, 13% to 15% were seen once. The genes are TRBV10-3 and TRBJ2-3; D remains ambiguous. This TCR came from a human donor with Burkitt lymphoma. Sequenced sample: tumor tissue. This CDR3 reads CAISESKQLPTDTQYF. The CDR3 DNA sequence: TGTGCCATCAGTGAGTCAAAACAGCTCCCAACAGATACGCAGTATTTT.